This T cell receptor beta chain was captured by sequencing in a study of identifying expanded T cells in peripheral blood. Study-level results: Clone count variance between approximately 2-week samples rose with total template count.

Assay used: immunoSEQ multiplex PCR; TCRdb lists only in-frame clones, some missing. The sample has around 100,000 clones; over 75% are singletons. Healthy donors had no documented immune events, such as infections, while sampled. Details on this clone: The antigen is unknown.

Per germline, CDR1 LGHNT and CDR2 FRNRAP. The CDR3 totals 12 residues. Trimming took 10 bases from V and 8 from J, leaving 17 bases between them. The chain links TRBV12-5 to TRBJ1-2; maybe TRBD1 (6 bases). The sample was blood. This clonotype was obtained from a person between 18 and 69 years old in good health. The CDR3 loop is CATSKGGWGYTF. The DNA for the CDR3 is TGTGCTACCTCAAAGGGGGGTTGGGGCTACACCTTC.